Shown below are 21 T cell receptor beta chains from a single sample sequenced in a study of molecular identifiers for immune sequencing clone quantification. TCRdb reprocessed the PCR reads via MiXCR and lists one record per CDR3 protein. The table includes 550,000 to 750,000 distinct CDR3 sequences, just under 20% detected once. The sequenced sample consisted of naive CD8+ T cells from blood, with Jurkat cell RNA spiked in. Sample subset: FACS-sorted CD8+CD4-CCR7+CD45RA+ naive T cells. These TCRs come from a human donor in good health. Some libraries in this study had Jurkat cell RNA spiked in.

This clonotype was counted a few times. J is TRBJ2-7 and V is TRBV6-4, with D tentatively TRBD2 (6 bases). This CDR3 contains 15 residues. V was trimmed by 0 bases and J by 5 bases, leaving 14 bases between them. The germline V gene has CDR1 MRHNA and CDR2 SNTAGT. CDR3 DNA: TGTGCCAGCAGTGACTCAGCTTCAGGGACTCACGAGCAGTACTTC. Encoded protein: CASSDSASGTHEQYF.

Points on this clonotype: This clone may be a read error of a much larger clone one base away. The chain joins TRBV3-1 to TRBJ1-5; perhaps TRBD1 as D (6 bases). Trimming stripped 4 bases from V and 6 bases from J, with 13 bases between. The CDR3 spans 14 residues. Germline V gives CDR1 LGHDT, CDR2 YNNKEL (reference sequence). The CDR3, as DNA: TGTGCCAGCAGCCGAGGGGGTGGGTTTCAGCCCCAGCATTTT. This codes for CASSRGGGFQPQHF.

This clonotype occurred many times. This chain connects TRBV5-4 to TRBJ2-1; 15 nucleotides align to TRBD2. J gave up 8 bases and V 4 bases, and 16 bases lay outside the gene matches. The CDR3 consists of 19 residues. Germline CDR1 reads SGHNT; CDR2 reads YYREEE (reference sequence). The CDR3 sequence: CASSVNPGLAGGWGHEQFF. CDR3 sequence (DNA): TGTGCCAGCAGCGTGAACCCGGGACTAGCGGGAGGCTGGGGTCATGAGCAGTTCTTC.

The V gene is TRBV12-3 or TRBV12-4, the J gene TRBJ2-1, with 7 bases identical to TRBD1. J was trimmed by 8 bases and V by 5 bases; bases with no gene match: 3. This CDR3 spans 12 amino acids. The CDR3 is CASSTGDDEQFF. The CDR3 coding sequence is TGTGCCAGCAGTACAGGGGACGATGAGCAGTTCTTC.

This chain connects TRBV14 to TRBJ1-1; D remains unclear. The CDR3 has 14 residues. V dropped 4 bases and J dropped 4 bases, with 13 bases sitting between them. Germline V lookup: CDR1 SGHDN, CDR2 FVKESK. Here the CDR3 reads CASSLRFSSTEAFF. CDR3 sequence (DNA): TGTGCCAGCAGCCTACGCTTTAGCTCCACTGAAGCTTTCTTT.

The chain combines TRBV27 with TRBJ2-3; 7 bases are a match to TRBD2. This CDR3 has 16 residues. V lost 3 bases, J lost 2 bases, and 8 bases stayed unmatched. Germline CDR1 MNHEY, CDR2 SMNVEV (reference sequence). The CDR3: CASSLVASGNTDTQYF. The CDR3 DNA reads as TGTGCCAGCAGTTTGGTGGCTAGCGGAAACACAGATACGCAGTATTTT.

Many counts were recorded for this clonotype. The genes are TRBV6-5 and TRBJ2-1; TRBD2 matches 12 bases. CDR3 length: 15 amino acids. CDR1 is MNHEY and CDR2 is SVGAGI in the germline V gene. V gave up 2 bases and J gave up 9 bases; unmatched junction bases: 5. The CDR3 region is CASSYVSSGGVEQFF. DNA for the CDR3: TGTGCCAGCAGTTACGTTTCTAGCGGGGGGGTTGAGCAGTTCTTC.

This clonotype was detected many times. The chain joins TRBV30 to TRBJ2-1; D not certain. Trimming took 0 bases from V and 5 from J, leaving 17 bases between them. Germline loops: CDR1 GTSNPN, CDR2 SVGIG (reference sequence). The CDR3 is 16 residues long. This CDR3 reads CAWSVLAVFPDNEQFF. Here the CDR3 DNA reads TGTGCCTGGAGTGTACTGGCGGTGTTCCCCGACAATGAGCAGTTCTTC.

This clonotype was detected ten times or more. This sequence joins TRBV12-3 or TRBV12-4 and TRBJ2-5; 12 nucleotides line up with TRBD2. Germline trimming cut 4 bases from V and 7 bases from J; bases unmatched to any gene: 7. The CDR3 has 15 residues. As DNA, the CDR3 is TGTGCCAGCAGTTCTAGCGGGGGGGCCTATGGGACCCAGTACTTC. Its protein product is CASSSSGGAYGTQYF.

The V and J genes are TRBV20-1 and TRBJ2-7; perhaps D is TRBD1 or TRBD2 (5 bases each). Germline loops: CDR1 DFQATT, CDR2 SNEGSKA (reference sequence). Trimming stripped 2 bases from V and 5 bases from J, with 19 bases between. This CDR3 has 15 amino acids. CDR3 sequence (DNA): TGCAGTGCTAGAAAGGTGGGGGAACTCCTTGACGAGCAGTACTTC. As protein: CSARKVGELLDEQYF.

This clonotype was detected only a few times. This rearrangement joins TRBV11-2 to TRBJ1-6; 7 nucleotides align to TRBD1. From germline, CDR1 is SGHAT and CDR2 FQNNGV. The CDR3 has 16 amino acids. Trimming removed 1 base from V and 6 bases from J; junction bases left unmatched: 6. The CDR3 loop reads CASSLAGTVGNSPLHF. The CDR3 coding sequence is TGTGCCAGCAGCTTAGCCGGGACAGTCGGTAATTCACCCCTCCACTTT.

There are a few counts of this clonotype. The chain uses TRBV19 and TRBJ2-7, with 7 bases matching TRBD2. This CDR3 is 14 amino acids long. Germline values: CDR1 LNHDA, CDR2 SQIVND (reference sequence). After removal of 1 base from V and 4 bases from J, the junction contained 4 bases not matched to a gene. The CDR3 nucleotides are TGTGCCAGTAGTATAGCTAGCGGAAATTACGAGCAGTACTTC. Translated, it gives CASSIASGNYEQYF.

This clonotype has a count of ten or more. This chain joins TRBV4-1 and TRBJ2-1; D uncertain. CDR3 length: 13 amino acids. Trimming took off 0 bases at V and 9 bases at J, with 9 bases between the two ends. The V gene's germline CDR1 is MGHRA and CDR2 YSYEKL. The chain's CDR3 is CASSQEFVGEQFF. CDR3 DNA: TGCGCCAGCAGCCAAGAGTTCGTCGGTGAGCAGTTCTTC.

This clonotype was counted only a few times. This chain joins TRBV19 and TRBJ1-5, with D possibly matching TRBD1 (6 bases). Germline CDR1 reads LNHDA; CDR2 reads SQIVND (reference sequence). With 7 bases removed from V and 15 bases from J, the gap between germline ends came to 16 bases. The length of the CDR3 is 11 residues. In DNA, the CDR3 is TGTGCCAGTAAAAAGGGGGACGGGGGGCATTTT. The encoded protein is CASKKGDGGHF.

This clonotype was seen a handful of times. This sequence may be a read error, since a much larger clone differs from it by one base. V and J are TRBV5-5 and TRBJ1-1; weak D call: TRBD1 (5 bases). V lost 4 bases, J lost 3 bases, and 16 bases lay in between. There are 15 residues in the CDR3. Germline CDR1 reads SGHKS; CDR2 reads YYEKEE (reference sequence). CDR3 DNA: TGTGCCAGCAGCCCCGGACGGGGGTTGGACACTGAAGCTTTCTTT. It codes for CASSPGRGLDTEAFF. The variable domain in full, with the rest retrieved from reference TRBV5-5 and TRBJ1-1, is DAGVTQSPTHLIKTRGQQVTLRCSPISGHKSVSWYQQVLGQGPQFIFQYYEKEERGRGNFPDRFSARQFPNYSSELNVNALLLGDSALYLCASSPGRGLDTEAFFGQGTRLTVV.

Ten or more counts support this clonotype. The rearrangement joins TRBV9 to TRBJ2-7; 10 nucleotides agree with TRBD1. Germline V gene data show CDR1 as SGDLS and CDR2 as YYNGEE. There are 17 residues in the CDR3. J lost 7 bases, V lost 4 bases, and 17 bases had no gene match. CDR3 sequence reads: CASSPGRDRGNFMEQYF. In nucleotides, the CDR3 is TGTGCCAGCAGCCCTGGTCGGGACAGGGGTAATTTTATGGAGCAGTACTTC.

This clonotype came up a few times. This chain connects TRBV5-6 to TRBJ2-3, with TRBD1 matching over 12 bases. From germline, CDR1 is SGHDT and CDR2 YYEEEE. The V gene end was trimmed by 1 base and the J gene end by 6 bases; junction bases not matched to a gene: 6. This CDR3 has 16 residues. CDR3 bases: TGTGCCAGCAGCTTGAGGGACAGGGGGCTCTGGGATACGCAGTATTTT. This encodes CASSLRDRGLWDTQYF.

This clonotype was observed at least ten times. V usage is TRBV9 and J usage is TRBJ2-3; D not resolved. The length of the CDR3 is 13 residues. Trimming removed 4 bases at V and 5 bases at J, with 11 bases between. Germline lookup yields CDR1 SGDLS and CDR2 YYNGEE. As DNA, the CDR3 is TGTGCCAGCAGCCCCCCAATACGAGATACGCAGTATTTT. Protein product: CASSPPIRDTQYF. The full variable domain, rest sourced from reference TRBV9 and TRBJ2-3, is DSGVTQTPKHLITATGQRVTLRCSPRSGDLSVYWYQQSLDQGLQFLIQYYNGEERAKGNILERFSAQQFPDLHSELNLSSLELGDSALYFCASSPPIRDTQYFGPGTRLTVL.

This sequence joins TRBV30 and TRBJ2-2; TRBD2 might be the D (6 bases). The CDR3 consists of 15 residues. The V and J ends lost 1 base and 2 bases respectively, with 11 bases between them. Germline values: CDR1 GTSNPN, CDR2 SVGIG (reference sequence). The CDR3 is CAWSGGESNTGELFF. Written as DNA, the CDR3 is TGTGCCTGGAGTGGGGGGGAGTCAAACACCGGGGAGCTGTTTTTT.

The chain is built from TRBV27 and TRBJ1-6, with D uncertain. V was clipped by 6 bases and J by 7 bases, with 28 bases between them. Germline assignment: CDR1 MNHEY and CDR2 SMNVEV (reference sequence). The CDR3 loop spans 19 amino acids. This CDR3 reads CASRGVIIRGAGVNSPLHF. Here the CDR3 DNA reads TGTGCCAGCAGGGGCGTGATAATTCGGGGAGCGGGAGTCAATTCACCCCTCCACTTT.

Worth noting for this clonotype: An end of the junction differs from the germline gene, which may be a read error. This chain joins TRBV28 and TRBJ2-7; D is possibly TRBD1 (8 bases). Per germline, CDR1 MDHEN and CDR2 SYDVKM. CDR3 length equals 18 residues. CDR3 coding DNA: TGTGCCAGCAGTTTCAGGGGGCGGGTAGCGGGCGCGTCCCACGAGCGGTACTTC. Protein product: CASSFRGRVAGASHERYF.